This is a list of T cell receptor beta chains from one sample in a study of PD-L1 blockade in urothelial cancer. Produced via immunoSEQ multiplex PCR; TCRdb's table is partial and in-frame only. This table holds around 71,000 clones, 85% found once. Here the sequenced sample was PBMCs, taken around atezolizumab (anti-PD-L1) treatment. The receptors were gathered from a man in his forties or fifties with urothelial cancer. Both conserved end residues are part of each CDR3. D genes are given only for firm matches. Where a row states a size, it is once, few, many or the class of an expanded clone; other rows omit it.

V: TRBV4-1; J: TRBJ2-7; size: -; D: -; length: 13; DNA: TGCGCCAGCAGCCAAGCACAAGACTACGAGCAGTACTTC; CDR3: CASSQAQDYEQYF
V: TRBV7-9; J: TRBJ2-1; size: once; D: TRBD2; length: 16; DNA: TGTGCCAGCAGCTTAGGTGGCGGGAGACTCTACAATGAGCAGTTCTTC; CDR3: CASSLGGGRLYNEQFF
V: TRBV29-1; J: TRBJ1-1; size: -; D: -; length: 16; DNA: TGCAGCGTTGAAGACATGACAGTGACATTGAACACTGAAGCTTTCTTT; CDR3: CSVEDMTVTLNTEAFF
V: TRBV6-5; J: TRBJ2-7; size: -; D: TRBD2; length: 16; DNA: TGTGCCAGCAGTTACTCGGCTAGCGGGAGGGCCTACGAGCAGTACTTC; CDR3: CASSYSASGRAYEQYF
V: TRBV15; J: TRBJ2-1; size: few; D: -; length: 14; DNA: TGTGCCACCAGTTTCGCCGGGACTTCCGATGAGCAGTTCTTC; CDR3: CATSFAGTSDEQFF
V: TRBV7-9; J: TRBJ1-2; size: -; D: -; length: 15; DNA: TGTGCCAGCAGCCCTAAGACAGTTGCAGTTTATGGCTACACCTTC; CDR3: CASSPKTVAVYGYTF
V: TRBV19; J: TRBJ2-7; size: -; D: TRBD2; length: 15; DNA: TGTGCCAGTAGTAACCTAGCGGGAGGTAGATACGAGCAGTACTTC; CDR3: CASSNLAGGRYEQYF
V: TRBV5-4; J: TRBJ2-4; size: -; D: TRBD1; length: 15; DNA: TGTGCCAGCAGCGCCGGACAGGTAGCCAAAAACATTCAGTACTTC; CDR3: CASSAGQVAKNIQYF
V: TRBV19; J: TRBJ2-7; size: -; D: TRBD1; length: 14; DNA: TGTGCCAGTGAAAGTGGACAGGGCTCCTACGAGCAGTACTTC; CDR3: CASESGQGSYEQYF
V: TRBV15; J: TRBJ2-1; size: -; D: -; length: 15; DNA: TGTGCCACCAGCAGCTACCTGAGCTCCTACAATGAGCAGTTCTTC; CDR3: CATSSYLSSYNEQFF